This T cell receptor (beta chain) originates from a study of T-cell memory formation after mild COVID-19. Overall study findings and caveats: CD4/CD8 balance held among clones contracting day 15 to 85, and later expanders leaned CD4+. Most CD4+ clones that shrank were in CM and EM, while CD8+ ones turned up in EMRA. Cross-reactive memory apparently joined, as some responding clones appeared in pre-infection memory.

V lost 5 bases, J lost 11 bases, and 12 bases lay in between. Germline lookup yields CDR1 DFQATT and CDR2 SNEGSKA (reference sequence). This CDR3 is 10 amino acids long. The 5'RACE method, run with constant-segment primers, produced TCR alpha and TCR beta cDNA libraries (carrying sample barcodes and UMIs). TCRdb used MiXCR to reprocess the 5' RACE reads, holding one entry per CDR3 protein. The profile shows approximately 500,000 distinct CDR3 sequences, around 27% of them singletons. Concerning this clonotype itself: Antigen unknown.

The sequenced sample was PBMCs or a T cell subset sorted from them (not recorded which). The sequence came from an adult woman who had mild COVID-19 (a few samples of this study predate the infection). Cell type and time point are not known. This chain connects TRBV20-1 to TRBJ1-2; D possibly corresponds to TRBD1 (5 bases). In DNA form, the CDR3 reads TGCAGTGCTGGACATCGTACGTACACCTTC. Translating gives CSAGHRTYTF.